These 10 T cell receptor beta chains share one sample of origin, sequenced in a study of blood T cell repertoires in COVID-19. Assay: immunoSEQ multiplex PCR; the TCRdb copy retains only in-frame clones and omits some. This sample carries about 240,000 clones, around 85% of them seen once, and the ten largest clones take roughly 3%. Material for sequencing was peripheral blood. Receptor source: a woman aged 30 to 39 who had recovered from COVID-19.

The V gene is TRBV24-1, the J gene TRBJ1-1; TRBD1 is a possible D gene (5 bases). The CDR3 contains 18 residues. Germline V gene data show CDR1 as KGHDR and CDR2 as SFDVKD. Trimming pared 1 base from V and 0 bases from J, leaving 17 bases between. The CDR3 bases are TGTGCCACCAGTGATTTCCTCCACAGGCTACCCTTGAACACTGAAGCTTTCTTT. It codes for CATSDFLHRLPLNTEAFF.

The chain links TRBV6-5 to TRBJ1-2; D is unclear. CDR1 and CDR2 from the germline V gene are MNHEY and SVGAGI. The CDR3 runs 14 residues. Deletions cut 7 bases from V and 4 bases from J, with 16 bases between. Here the CDR3 DNA reads TGTGCCAGCACCTCGGCAGGAGGTTTCTATGGCTACACCTTC. This gives the protein CASTSAGGFYGYTF.

The rearrangement links TRBV27 to TRBJ2-6, with TRBD1 matching 8 bases. The CDR3 has 18 amino acids. Germline-derived CDR1 and CDR2 are MNHEY and SMNVEV (reference sequence). V trimming: 4 bases; J trimming: 0 bases; junction bases outside the gene matches: 8. CDR3 nucleotides: TGTGCCAGCAGTTCTCTGACAGGGGAAAGCTCTGGGGCCAACGTCCTGACTTTC. Amino acid sequence: CASSSLTGESSGANVLTF.

DNA of the CDR3: TGTGCCAGTAGTATTTCTCGGGGTTGGGGCTACGAGCAGTACTTC. Protein sequence: CASSISRGWGYEQYF. The chain is built from TRBV19 and TRBJ2-7; perhaps TRBD2 as D (5 bases). The CDR3 runs to 15 residues. Germline V gene data show CDR1 as LNHDA and CDR2 as SQIVND (reference sequence). The V end lost 3 bases, the J end lost 3 bases, and 15 bases lay between the germline ends.

The chain couples TRBV25-1 to TRBJ2-7, with D perhaps TRBD2 (6 bases). Germline loops: CDR1 MGHDK, CDR2 SYGVNS. The CDR3 runs to 13 residues. V lost 1 base, J lost 5 bases, and 9 bases lay in between. CDR3 amino acids: CASSELGTDEQYF. CDR3 bases: TGTGCCAGCAGTGAATTGGGGACTGACGAGCAGTACTTC.

The V and J genes are TRBV2 and TRBJ1-2; 7 bases match TRBD1. With 6 bases clipped from V and 6 bases from J, the junction kept 10 bases outside the gene matches. CDR3 length: 14 amino acids. Germline-derived CDR1 and CDR2 are SNHLY and FYNNEI. CDR3 sequence reads: CASRKGQSVDGYTF. CDR3 coding DNA: TGTGCCAGCAGGAAGGGACAGTCCGTTGATGGCTACACCTTC.

The rearrangement uses TRBV5-1 and TRBJ1-1; TRBD1 agrees at 7 bases. Germline V gene lookup returns CDR1 SGHRS and CDR2 YFSETQ. This CDR3 is built from 15 residues. J lost 3 bases, V lost 4 bases, and 9 bases had no gene match. As DNA, the CDR3 is TGCGCCAGCAGCCCAGCAGGGACAGTTCACACTGAAGCTTTCTTT. It yields the protein CASSPAGTVHTEAFF.

The rearrangement uses TRBV6-5 and TRBJ2-3; 10 nucleotides match TRBD1. The germline CDR1 and CDR2 sequences are MNHEY and SVGAGI. Unmatched junction bases numbered 4, after V lost 6 bases and J lost 4 bases. The CDR3 length is 14 residues. The CDR3 nucleotides read TGTGCCAGCAGACGACAGGGGGCACCAGATACGCAGTATTTT. It encodes CASRRQGAPDTQYF.

The chain uses TRBV7-2 and TRBJ1-6; TRBD1 agrees at 10 bases. CDR1 SGHTA and CDR2 FQGNSA come from the germline V gene. V gave up 6 bases and J gave up 10 bases; unmatched junction bases: 9. The CDR3 totals 15 residues. The CDR3 region has the DNA TGTGCCAGCAGACGCCGGACAGGGGGAGGCTCACCCCTCCACTTT. It specifies CASRRRTGGGSPLHF.

The V gene is TRBV4-1, the J gene TRBJ2-6; 9 nucleotides line up with TRBD1. J gave up 3 bases and V 0 bases, and 6 bases lay outside the gene matches. CDR1 and CDR2 from the germline V gene are MGHRA and YSYEKL. This CDR3 region has 18 residues. The CDR3 DNA sequence: TGCGCCAGCAGCCAAGACGGACAGGGGTTGGGTGGGGCCAACGTCCTGACTTTC. Amino acids: CASSQDGQGLGGANVLTF.